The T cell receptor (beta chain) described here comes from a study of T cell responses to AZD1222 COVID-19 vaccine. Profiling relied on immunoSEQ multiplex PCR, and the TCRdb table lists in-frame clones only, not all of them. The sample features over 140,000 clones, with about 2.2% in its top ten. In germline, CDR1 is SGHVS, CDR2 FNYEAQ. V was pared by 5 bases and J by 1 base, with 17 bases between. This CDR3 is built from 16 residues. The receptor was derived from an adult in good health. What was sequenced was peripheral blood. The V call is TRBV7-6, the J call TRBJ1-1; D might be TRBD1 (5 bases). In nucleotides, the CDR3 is TGTGCCAGCAGCCACGGTCCCGGGACGGGGAACACTGAAGCTTTCTTT. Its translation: CASSHGPGTGNTEAFF.